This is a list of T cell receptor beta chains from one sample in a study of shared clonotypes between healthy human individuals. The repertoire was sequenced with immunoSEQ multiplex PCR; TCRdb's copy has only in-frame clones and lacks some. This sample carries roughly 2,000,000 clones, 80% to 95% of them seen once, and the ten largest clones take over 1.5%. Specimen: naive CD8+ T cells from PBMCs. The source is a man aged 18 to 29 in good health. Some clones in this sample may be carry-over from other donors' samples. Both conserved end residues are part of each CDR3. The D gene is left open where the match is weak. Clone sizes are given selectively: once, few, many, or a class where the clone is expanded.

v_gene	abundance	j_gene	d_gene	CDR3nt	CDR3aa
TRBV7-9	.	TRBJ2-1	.	TGTGCCAGCAGCTTTATTAATGAGCAGTTCTTC	CASSFINEQFF
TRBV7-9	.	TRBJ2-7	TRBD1	TGTGCCAGCAGCCAGTACAGAGCAACAGGGGCGAATCGCTACGAGCAGTACTTC	CASSQYRATGANRYEQYF
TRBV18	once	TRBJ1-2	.	TGTGCCAGCTCACTTGAAGAGAGGGCCTCCTTCTATGGCTACACCTTC	CASSLEERASFYGYTF
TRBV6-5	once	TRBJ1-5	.	TGTGCCAACGATGGACAGCGTAGCAATCAGCCCCAGCATTTT	CANDGQRSNQPQHF
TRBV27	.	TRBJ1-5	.	TGTGCCAGCAGTCAAGGGCAGGGGAGGCAGCCCCAGCATTTT	CASSQGQGRQPQHF
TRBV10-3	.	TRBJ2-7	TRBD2	TGTGCCACCTTTCCCCAGGGCGGGGGGGGCTCCTACGAGCAGTACTTC	CATFPQGGGGSYEQYF
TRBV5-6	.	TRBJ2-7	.	TGTGCCAGCAGCTTGAGGCGTGTAGGTCCGGGGGAGCAGTACTTC	CASSLRRVGPGEQYF
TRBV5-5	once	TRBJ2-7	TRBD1	TGTGCCAGCAGACCTCCGGGACAGACCGAGCAGTACTTC	CASRPPGQTEQYF
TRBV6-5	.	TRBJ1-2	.	TGTGCCAGCAGTTACTCGGGGCAGGCGCCCTTCTATGGCTACACCTTC	CASSYSGQAPFYGYTF
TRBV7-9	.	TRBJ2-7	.	TGTGCCAGCAGCTTAGGAGCCAGAACCTACGAGCAGTACTTC	CASSLGARTYEQYF
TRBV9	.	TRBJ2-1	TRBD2	TGTGCCAGCGGAGCGGGGGGCCCCAATGAGCAGTTCTTC	CASGAGGPNEQFF
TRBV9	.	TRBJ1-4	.	TGTGCCAGCAGCGTAGAGGGAGGGGTCCGTAATGAAAAACTGTTTTTT	CASSVEGGVRNEKLFF